The 19 T cell receptor beta chains reported below all come from one sample, sequenced in a study of shared clonotypes between healthy human individuals. Profiled with immunoSEQ multiplex PCR; TCRdb holds only in-frame clones, not every one. The data show about 1.1 million clones, 78% seen once. The sample taken for sequencing was memory CD4+ T cells from PBMCs. The subset was: CD45RA-negative fraction. The receptors stem from a man aged 18-30 years in good health. Some clones in this sample may be carry-over from other donors' samples.

This rearrangement joins TRBV7-9 to TRBJ2-3, with 8 bases lining up with TRBD2. Germline V gene data show CDR1 as SEHNR and CDR2 as FQNEAQ (reference sequence). The CDR3 spans 15 residues. J was trimmed by 4 bases and V by 5 bases; bases with no gene match: 8. The CDR3 sequence is CASSPRTSYPDTQYF. CDR3 DNA: TGTGCCAGCAGCCCCCGGACTAGCTACCCAGATACGCAGTATTTT.

This clone was recorded only once. The chain links TRBV7-3 to TRBJ2-7; D is unclear. V was clipped by 2 bases and J by 2 bases, with 13 bases between them. CDR1 and CDR2 (germline): SGHTA, FQGTGA. The CDR3 sequence is 15 residues long. CDR3 nucleotides: TGTGCCAGCAGCTTACGGCCAGGAGAAGCCTACGAGCAGTACTTC. Translation: CASSLRPGEAYEQYF.

J is TRBJ2-1 and V is TRBV4-2; TRBD2 agrees at 10 bases. There are 16 residues in the CDR3. Germline CDR1 is LGHNA and CDR2 is YNFKEQ. V trimming: 1 base; J trimming: 1 base; junction bases outside the gene matches: 1. In DNA, the CDR3 is TGTGCCAGCAGCCAAGTTAGCGGGAGGTCCTACAATGAGCAGTTCTTC. Its translation: CASSQVSGRSYNEQFF.

A few counts support this clone. The chain couples TRBV29-1 to TRBJ1-5; 10 nucleotides align to TRBD1. The V gene end was trimmed by 3 bases and the J gene end by 13 bases; junction bases not matched to a gene: 9. CDR3 length: 13 amino acids. Per germline, CDR1 SQVTM and CDR2 ANQGSEA. This chain's CDR3 is CSVETGGGVGQHF. The CDR3 region has the DNA TGCAGCGTTGAGACAGGGGGCGGGGTTGGTCAGCATTTT.

This rearrangement joins TRBV2 to TRBJ2-7; D unresolved. The ends were cut back, 4 bases at V and 7 bases at J, with 14 bases in the middle. In germline, CDR1 is SNHLY, CDR2 FYNNEI. The CDR3 contains 13 residues. CDR3 sequence reads: CASSAGPGREQYF. As DNA, the CDR3 is TGTGCCAGCAGTGCAGGCCCTGGGCGGGAGCAGTACTTC.

V usage is TRBV6-1 and J usage is TRBJ2-1; D is ambiguous. Trimming left V 2 bases short and J 14 bases short, with 10 bases between. CDR1 and CDR2 from the germline V gene are MNHNS and SASEGT. This CDR3 comprises 11 residues. The CDR3 coding sequence is TGTGCCAGCAGTGAACGGGTAGTAGAGTTCTTC. Translation gives CASSERVVEFF.

The rearrangement links TRBV7-3 to TRBJ2-3; D is ambiguous. The CDR3 loop spans 14 amino acids. Germline CDR1 SGHTA, CDR2 FQGTGA. V was clipped by 5 bases and J by 4 bases, with 13 bases between them. The CDR3: CASSRSVDADTQYF. CDR3 DNA sequence: TGTGCCAGCAGCCGTTCGGTGGACGCAGATACGCAGTATTTT.

A note on this clone: A much bigger clone sits one base away, suggesting this may be a read error. The chain joins TRBV6-1 to TRBJ1-2, with 7 bases identical to TRBD1. CDR3 size: 13 residues. Germline V gene lookup returns CDR1 MNHNS and CDR2 SASEGT. Germline trimming cut 6 bases from V and 3 bases from J; bases unmatched to any gene: 4. CDR3 sequence (DNA): TGTGCCAGCAGGGGCAGGGGGGACTATGGCTACACCTTC. It codes for CASRGRGDYGYTF.

V is TRBV5-4 and J is TRBJ2-3; D is unresolved. This CDR3 is built from 16 residues. Trimming cost V 3 bases and J 1 base, with 15 bases left between them. Germline V lookup: CDR1 SGHNT, CDR2 YYREEE (reference sequence). As DNA, the CDR3 is TGTGCCAGCAGCTCCCGCCCGCCGGTGGGCACAGATACGCAGTATTTT. Residues: CASSSRPPVGTDTQYF.

This clone was seen a handful of times. The chain carries TRBV7-2 and TRBJ2-5; TRBD1 aligns across 9 bases. The J call is uncertain, as TRBJ2-7 better fits the DNA end. Looked up from germline, CDR1 is SGHTA and CDR2 is FQGNSA. This CDR3 contains 15 residues. In DNA form, the CDR3 reads TGTGCCAGCAGCCAACTACAGGGGGCAGGCTACGAGCAGTACTTC. Translation gives CASSQLQGAGYEQYF.

To note about this clone: It may be a read error: a sequence one base away is much more abundant. The chain couples TRBV4-1 to TRBJ2-2; 10 bases map to TRBD2. J lost 5 bases, V lost 4 bases, and 19 bases had no gene match. Germline V gene data show CDR1 as MGHRA and CDR2 as YSYEKL. This CDR3 has 20 amino acids. CDR3 region: CASSRKPRGSGGFGTGELFF. The CDR3 DNA follows: TGCGCCAGCAGCCGAAAGCCCCGGGGTAGCGGGGGGTTCGGGACCGGGGAGCTGTTTTTT.

This chain links TRBV28 with TRBJ1-1; 7 nucleotides line up with TRBD1. CDR1 and CDR2 from the germline V gene are MDHEN and SYDVKM. V gave up 3 bases and J gave up 10 bases; unmatched junction bases: 5. The CDR3 is 12 amino acids. Here the CDR3 reads CASSLKGASAFF. The CDR3 DNA follows: TGTGCCAGCAGTTTGAAGGGGGCGTCAGCTTTCTTT. The full variable domain, in which reference TRBV28 and TRBJ1-1 provide the parts outside the CDR3, is DVKVTQSSRYLVKRTGEKVFLECVQDMDHENMFWYRQDPGLGLRLIYFSYDVKMKEKGDIPEGYSVSREKKERFSLILESASTNQTSMYLCASSLKGASAFFGQGTRLTVV.

The chain uses TRBV5-4 and TRBJ2-5, with D possibly matching TRBD1 (5 bases). The CDR3 is 16 residues long. Germline CDR1 is SGHNT and CDR2 is YYREEE (reference sequence). Trimming left V 4 bases short and J 3 bases short, with 19 bases between. CDR3 coding DNA: TGTGCCAGCAGCCCCTTTATTGGGGCCATGGAAGAGACCCAGTACTTC. Its protein product is CASSPFIGAMEETQYF.

This sequence joins TRBV5-8 and TRBJ1-1, with D tentatively TRBD1 (5 bases). The CDR3 is 14 residues long. V was clipped by 5 bases and J by 4 bases, with 15 bases between them. Germline V lookup: CDR1 SGHTS, CDR2 YDEGEE. CDR3 nucleotide sequence: TGTGCCAGCAGATACTCTAGGGGCGGCACTGAAGCTTTCTTT. It translates to CASRYSRGGTEAFF.

To note about this clone: This may be a read error: a much more frequent sequence differs by one nucleotide. This chain links TRBV21-1 with TRBJ2-7; the table assigns TRBD1, which was not confirmed against the DNA. TRBV21-1 is shown as a pseudogene. CDR3 size: 14 residues. Here the CDR3 DNA reads TGTGCCAGCAACCCGGGACAGGGGTCCTACGAGCAGTACTTC. Translation gives CASNPGQGSYEQYF.

The CDR3 DNA follows: TGTGCCAGCAGCTCGTACAGGGGTTACCAAGAGACCCAGTACTTC. Translating it yields CASSSYRGYQETQYF. This chain uses TRBV7-2 with TRBJ2-5; 7 nucleotides align to TRBD1. Germline V lookup: CDR1 SGHTA, CDR2 FQGNSA. This CDR3 is built from 15 residues. Germline trimming cut 4 bases from V and 0 bases from J; bases unmatched to any gene: 5.

This chain uses TRBV30 with TRBJ1-2; the match to TRBD1 covers 10 bases. V was pared by 2 bases and J by 4 bases, with 7 bases of the junction left unmatched. The CDR3 totals 15 residues. The germline V gene has CDR1 GTSNPN and CDR2 SVGIG (reference sequence). The CDR3 DNA follows: TGTGCCTGGAGTCGGACGGGACAGGGGATCTATGGCTACACCTTC. Its protein is CAWSRTGQGIYGYTF.

This rearrangement joins TRBV4-1 to TRBJ2-5, with TRBD2 identical over 10 bases. J lost 2 bases, V lost 11 bases, and 11 bases had no gene match. The CDR3 loop spans 15 amino acids. The V gene's germline CDR1 is MGHRA and CDR2 YSYEKL. CDR3 residues: CAARRASGGQETQYF. In DNA form, the CDR3 reads TGCGCCGCTAGGAGGGCTAGCGGGGGACAAGAGACCCAGTACTTC.

V and J are TRBV5-5 and TRBJ1-1; TRBD1 is a possible D gene (6 bases). Germline V lookup: CDR1 SGHKS, CDR2 YYEKEE (reference sequence). The CDR3 covers 12 residues. Trimming pared 2 bases from V and 10 bases from J, leaving 12 bases between. The CDR3 DNA sequence: TGTGCCAGCAGCTTTGGGGGCGAAGGAGCTTTCTTT. Protein product: CASSFGGEGAFF.